The 8 T cell receptor beta chains in this list originate from one sample, sequenced in a study of CD8+ T cells in alopecia areata. Markers used for sorting pooled cutaneous lymph node cells were CD4, CD8alpha, NKG2D, NKG2ACE and others. TCR sequencing used cDNA made by reverse transcription of extracted RNA. Assay: immunoSEQ multiplex PCR; the TCRdb copy retains only in-frame clones and omits some. The record shows about 19,000 clones for this sample, with no singletons present. The sequencing sample was made of CD8+ T cells sorted from a lymph node. The receptor set was obtained from a C3H/HeJ mouse with alopecia areata. For this strain, the MHC haplotype corresponds to H2-k.

There are a few counts of this clone. One end of the junction is discordant with germline, which a read error may explain. Gene names refer to mouse genes. The CDR3 end is not reached by the read, which stops 4 residues before it; the germline J gene fills it in. The J gene is TRBJ2-5, the V gene TRBV2, with 8 positions matching TRBD1. This CDR3 has 14 amino acids. Germline V gene lookup returns CDR1 LGHNA and CDR2 YSYQKL. Partial CDR3 DNA: TGTGCCCGCAGCCAAGATTGGGACAGGGAC. Its protein is CARSQDWDRD. The entire CDR3 reads CARSQDWDRDTQYF.

With regard to this clone: The gene names given are mouse names. The read finishes 4 residues shy of the CDR3 end, and the germline J gene is used to complete it. The rearrangement links TRBV13-1 to TRBJ2-2; TRBD1 matches 8 bases. The CDR3 loop spans 15 amino acids. Losses at the gene ends were 3 bases for V and 2 bases for J; bases not matched to a gene: 3. CDR1 and CDR2 from the germline V gene are NSHNY and SYGAGN. The CDR3: CASSGRGRNTGQLYF. Partial CDR3 DNA: TGTGCCAGCAGTGGCAGGGGGCGGAACACCGGG.

This clone occurred a few times. The genes are named according to mouse. The CDR3 goes on 4 residues after the read ends, and that part is filled in from the germline J gene. This rearrangement joins TRBV19 to TRBJ2-7; D might be TRBD2 (6 bases). The CDR3 is made up of 12 amino acids. In germline, CDR1 is FNHDT, CDR2 SITEND (reference sequence). The CDR3: CASSLGGYEQYF. The DNA read from the CDR3 is TGTGCCAGCAGCCTTGGGGGTTAT.

A remark on this clone: Mouse gene names apply. The CDR3 end is not reached by the read, which stops 4 residues before it; the germline J gene fills it in. The chain recombines TRBV13-3 with TRBJ2-2; TRBD1 agrees at 7 bases. J lost 6 bases, V lost 4 bases, and 3 bases had no gene match. This CDR3 has 13 amino acids. Germline CDR1 NNHDY, CDR2 SYVADS. The sequenced part of the CDR3 DNA is TGTGCCAGCAGTCCGACAGGGCCCGGG. Protein product: CASSPTGPG. The CDR3 reads in full as CASSPTGPGQLYF.

A word on this clone: Gene and germline names: mouse. The read ends 4 residues before the CDR3 terminus; that terminus is restored from the germline J gene. The rearrangement joins TRBV16 to TRBJ1-4, with 7 bases lining up with TRBD1. Germline loops: CDR1 SGHSA, CDR2 FRNQAP. V was pared by 3 bases and J by 0 bases, with 4 bases of the junction left unmatched. The CDR3 runs to 16 residues. Partial CDR3 DNA: TGTGCAAGCAGCTTCGGGACAGACATTTCCAACGAA. Amino acid sequence: CASSFGTDISNE. The CDR3 as a whole reads CASSFGTDISNERLFF.

In the case of this clone: Genes here carry mouse names. The read ends 4 residues before the CDR3 terminus; that terminus is restored from the germline J gene. V and J are TRBV5 and TRBJ2-1; TRBD2 matches at 8 bases. V lost 1 base and J lost 0; bases outside the gene matches: 2. The CDR3 contains 16 residues. Germline CDR1 reads LGHNA; CDR2 reads YNLKQL (reference sequence). The CDR3: CASSQVWGDNYAEQFF. Partial CDR3 DNA: TGTGCCAGCAGCCAAGTCTGGGGGGATAACTATGCT.

The sample holds many counts of this clone. The genes are named according to mouse. The DNA ends 4 residues before the CDR3 does, and the rest of the CDR3 is filled in from the germline J gene. The J gene is TRBJ2-5, the V gene TRBV13-3; D may be TRBD2 (6 bases). Between the trimmed V and J ends, which lost 4 bases and 0 bases, there was a span of 15 bases. The CDR3 spans 16 residues. Per the germline V gene, CDR1 is NNHDY and CDR2 is SYVADS. Incomplete CDR3 DNA: TGTGCCAGCAGTCCCCCCGGGACTTATAACCAAGAC. It codes for CASSPPGTYNQD. The entire CDR3 is CASSPPGTYNQDTQYF.

This clone was seen ten or more times. Genes here carry mouse names. The DNA ends 4 residues before the CDR3 does, and the rest of the CDR3 is filled in from the germline J gene. The gene calls are TRBV13-1 and TRBJ1-2; a weak D match, TRBD1 (5 bases). This CDR3 is 12 amino acids long. Germline V lookup: CDR1 NSHNY, CDR2 SYGAGN. CDR3 DNA (partial): TGTGCCAGCAGTCCAGGGTTGGCC. Its protein product is CASSPGLA. The full-length CDR3 reads as CASSPGLADYTF.